The 28 T cell receptor beta chains below all came from one sample that was sequenced in a study of T cell responses to AZD1222 COVID-19 vaccine. Measured with immunoSEQ multiplex PCR; TCRdb has only the in-frame clones, and not every one. The sample has approximately 140,000 clones; 90% are singletons. The sample here was peripheral blood, taken 28 days after the second AZD1222 dose. The receptors come from an adult who received the AZD1222 COVID-19 vaccine.

The chain employs TRBV6-2 or TRBV6-3 and TRBJ1-1; a weak D match, TRBD1 (6 bases). Germline lookup yields CDR1 MNHEY and CDR2 SVGEGT. The CDR3 contains 12 residues. Trimming removed 2 bases from V and 9 bases from J, with 10 bases in between. This CDR3 is CASSYVGAQAFF. The CDR3 DNA sequence: TGTGCCAGCAGTTACGTGGGGGCCCAAGCTTTCTTT.

The chain employs TRBV7-6 and TRBJ2-7; 10 positions match TRBD2. J lost 2 bases, V lost 1 base, and 14 bases had no gene match. Germline V gene sequence: CDR1 SGHVS, CDR2 FNYEAQ. This CDR3 has 19 residues. CDR3 nucleotides: TGTGCCAGCAGCTTAGTTGGTGGGACCGGGACTAGCGTAGCCTACGAGCAGTACTTC. Its translation is CASSLVGGTGTSVAYEQYF.

The chain couples TRBV19 to TRBJ2-2; 11 nucleotides agree with TRBD1. The germline V gene has CDR1 LNHDA and CDR2 SQIVND (reference sequence). V shed 8 bases, J shed 7 bases, and the junction held 3 bases outside the gene matches. The length of the CDR3 is 13 residues. Here the CDR3 DNA reads TGTGCCAGTCGGACAGGGGGCTACGGGGAGCTGTTTTTT. The encoded protein is CASRTGGYGELFF.

V is TRBV29-1 and J is TRBJ1-1, with 11 bases aligning to TRBD1. The CDR3 contains 13 residues. V lost 7 bases and J lost 4; bases outside the gene matches: 5. Per germline, CDR1 SQVTM and CDR2 ANQGSEA. The CDR3: CSARDRGGTEAFF. The CDR3 DNA reads as TGCAGCGCACGGGACAGGGGGGGCACTGAAGCTTTCTTT. The variable domain in full, with the rest retrieved from reference TRBV29-1 and TRBJ1-1, is SAVISQKPSRDICQRGTSLTIQCQVDSQVTMMFWYRQQPGQSLTLIATANQGSEATYESGFVIDKFPISRPNLTFSTLTVSNMSPEDSSIYLCSARDRGGTEAFFGQGTRLTVV.

The table lists this clone with a count of one. V and J are TRBV5-6 and TRBJ1-1, with no clear D. The CDR3 totals 14 residues. Trimming removed 1 base at V and 0 bases at J, with 7 bases between. Germline CDR1 SGHDT, CDR2 YYEEEE. In DNA, the CDR3 is TGTGCCAGCAGCTTGCAGTCTCTGAACACTGAAGCTTTCTTT. Amino acids: CASSLQSLNTEAFF.

The chain joins TRBV25-1 to TRBJ1-2; TRBD1 is a possible D gene (6 bases). CDR1 is MGHDK and CDR2 is SYGVNS in the germline V gene. This CDR3 has 12 amino acids. V dropped 4 bases and J dropped 8 bases, with 11 bases sitting between them. CDR3 loop: CASSVGAGGYTF. CDR3 DNA sequence: TGTGCCAGCAGTGTGGGGGCTGGCGGCTACACCTTC.

This chain uses TRBV2 with TRBJ2-1; the D gene could be TRBD1 or TRBD2 (5 bases each). Germline CDR1 SNHLY, CDR2 FYNNEI. V lost 7 bases and J lost 10, with 17 bases in between. CDR3 length: 13 residues. The CDR3 protein is CASNPWVRGEQFF. In DNA form, the CDR3 reads TGTGCCAGCAACCCCTGGGTCCGGGGCGAGCAGTTCTTC.

The CDR3 region has the DNA TGTGCCAGCAGGAAGATAGCTAGCGGGAGTACGGCAGATACGCAGTATTTT. It encodes CASRKIASGSTADTQYF. This chain connects TRBV11-2 to TRBJ2-3; TRBD2 matches at 10 bases. The CDR3 sequence is 17 residues long. Germline-derived CDR1 and CDR2 are SGHAT and FQNNGV. Unmatched junction bases numbered 13, after V lost 6 bases and J lost 4 bases.

This chain joins TRBV19 and TRBJ1-5; possibly TRBD1 for D (6 bases). Trimming removed 9 bases at V and 7 bases at J, with 19 bases between. The CDR3 is 14 amino acids. Germline values: CDR1 LNHDA, CDR2 SQIVND (reference sequence). In nucleotides, the CDR3 is TGTGCCAGCAGCCCGGACAGTGTGGGACAGCCCCAGCATTTT. Translated: CASSPDSVGQPQHF.

The V gene is TRBV27, the J gene TRBJ2-3, with D possibly TRBD2 on 6 matching bases. V shed 0 bases and J shed 1 base, with 8 bases lying between them. This CDR3 spans 15 amino acids. Per germline, CDR1 MNHEY and CDR2 SMNVEV (reference sequence). As DNA, the CDR3 is TGTGCCAGCAGTTTATCCCCGGGGGGCACAGATACGCAGTATTTT. This encodes CASSLSPGGTDTQYF.

This sequence joins TRBV12-3 or TRBV12-4 and TRBJ2-5; no reliable D call. This CDR3 is built from 9 residues. Trimming removed 11 bases from V and 5 bases from J, with 6 bases in between. The CDR3 nucleotides read TGTGCCTACGGGGAGACCCAGTACTTC. Protein product: CAYGETQYF.

V and J are TRBV6-6 and TRBJ1-2, with 9 bases fitting TRBD1. The CDR3 spans 14 residues. The V gene end was trimmed by 1 base and the J gene end by 6 bases; junction bases not matched to a gene: 3. Germline values: CDR1 MNHNY, CDR2 SVGAGI (reference sequence). In DNA form, the CDR3 reads TGTGCCAGCAGTTACTACGGACAGGGGAATGGCTACACCTTC. It translates to CASSYYGQGNGYTF.

The chain is built from TRBV12-5 and TRBJ1-5; D not certain. Trimming took off 0 bases at V and 4 bases at J, with 10 bases between the two ends. Germline V gives CDR1 LGHNT, CDR2 FRNRAP. This CDR3 has 15 residues. The CDR3 loop is CASGLVGSVNQPQHF. The CDR3 DNA follows: TGTGCTAGTGGTTTGGTTGGCTCTGTTAATCAGCCCCAGCATTTT.

The chain combines TRBV9 with TRBJ1-2; 8 positions match TRBD1. The ends lost 3 bases at V and 3 bases at J; junction bases unmatched: 10. The germline V gene has CDR1 SGDLS and CDR2 YYNGEE. The CDR3 covers 16 residues. In nucleotides, the CDR3 is TGTGCCAGCAGCGCCCGGACAGGGATTTTTGACTATGGCTACACCTTC. Translating it yields CASSARTGIFDYGYTF.

V and J are TRBV14 and TRBJ1-2; D ambiguous. V lost 0 bases to trimming and J lost 4 bases, with 9 bases between them. CDR3 length: 14 amino acids. Germline V gene sequence: CDR1 SGHDN, CDR2 FVKESK. CDR3 sequence: CASSQEIGSYGYTF. CDR3 in DNA: TGTGCCAGCAGCCAAGAGATCGGGAGCTATGGCTACACCTTC.

V is TRBV7-6 and J is TRBJ2-1; D possibly corresponds to TRBD1 (6 bases). The CDR3 totals 15 residues. Trimming took off 5 bases at V and 1 base at J, with 12 bases between the two ends. Germline V gene lookup returns CDR1 SGHVS and CDR2 FNYEAQ. This CDR3 reads CASSQTGNSYNEQFF. The CDR3 DNA reads as TGTGCCAGCAGCCAAACAGGGAATTCCTACAATGAGCAGTTCTTC.

V and J are TRBV29-1 and TRBJ1-2; TRBD1 might be the D (5 bases). This CDR3 contains 15 residues. Trimming took 4 bases from V and 0 from J, leaving 15 bases between them. From germline, CDR1 is SQVTM and CDR2 ANQGSEA. The CDR3 sequence is CSVGREGASNYGYTF. CDR3 nucleotide sequence: TGCAGCGTTGGCCGAGAAGGGGCGTCTAACTATGGCTACACCTTC.

The chain has TRBV29-1 and TRBJ1-4; weak D call: TRBD1 (5 bases). Looked up from germline, CDR1 is SQVTM and CDR2 is ANQGSEA. Trimming took off 8 bases at V and 5 bases at J, with 12 bases between the two ends. This CDR3 spans 12 amino acids. CDR3 loop: CSTRDGNEKLFF. DNA of the CDR3: TGCAGCACCCGGGACGGAAATGAAAAACTGTTTTTT.

The V call is TRBV7-2, the J call TRBJ2-7; TRBD1 aligns across 10 bases. Trimming removed 5 bases from V and 2 bases from J; junction bases left unmatched: 3. The V gene's germline CDR1 is SGHTA and CDR2 FQGNSA. The CDR3 has 14 amino acids. The CDR3 loop is CASSRGQGTYEQYF. Written as DNA, the CDR3 is TGTGCCAGCAGCCGGGGACAGGGGACCTACGAGCAGTACTTC.

The chain carries TRBV10-2 and TRBJ2-1, with D hard to call. CDR1 is WSHSY and CDR2 is SAAADI in the germline V gene. The germline V and J ends were trimmed by 5 bases and 4 bases, with 0 bases remaining between them. The CDR3 is 10 residues long. CDR3: CASSYNEQFF. CDR3 nucleotide sequence: TGCGCCAGCAGTTACAATGAGCAGTTCTTC.

The chain recombines TRBV13 with TRBJ1-1, with 9 bases lining up with TRBD1. CDR3 length: 13 residues. Germline V gives CDR1 PRHDT, CDR2 FYEKMQ (reference sequence). With V trimmed by 3 bases and J by 4 bases, 0 bases remained unmatched. In nucleotides, the CDR3 is TGTGCCAGCAGCTTGACAGGGGGCACTGAAGCTTTCTTT. Translation: CASSLTGGTEAFF.

The V and J genes are TRBV5-6 and TRBJ1-3, with a tentative D call TRBD1 (5 bases). CDR3 length equals 15 residues. Germline CDR1 SGHDT, CDR2 YYEEEE. V dropped 4 bases and J dropped 7 bases, with 18 bases sitting between them. The CDR3 protein is CASSPVGRAGNTIYF. The CDR3 nucleotides are TGTGCCAGCAGCCCAGTTGGGAGGGCAGGGAACACCATATATTTT.

The rearrangement uses TRBV24-1 and TRBJ1-5, with 9 bases that match TRBD1. Per the germline V gene, CDR1 is KGHDR and CDR2 is SFDVKD. The CDR3 loop spans 15 amino acids. V was pared by 9 bases and J by 3 bases, with 8 bases of the junction left unmatched. The CDR3 reads CATGPGQGHNQPQHF. In DNA form, the CDR3 reads TGTGCCACCGGTCCGGGACAGGGACACAATCAGCCCCAGCATTTT.

This rearrangement joins TRBV5-6 to TRBJ1-4, with TRBD1 matching over 11 bases. After removal of 4 bases from V and 11 bases from J, the junction contained 4 bases not matched to a gene. The CDR3 has 13 residues. In germline, CDR1 is SGHDT, CDR2 YYEEEE. CDR3 DNA: TGTGCCAGCAGCCAAGGGACAGGGGGGAAACTGTTTTTT. It specifies CASSQGTGGKLFF.

In this sample, this clone turned up many times. V is TRBV6-2 or TRBV6-3 and J is TRBJ1-5; unclear D gene. Germline assignment: CDR1 MNHEY and CDR2 SVGEGT. The V end was cut by 2 bases, the J end by 0 bases, with 5 bases between. This CDR3 is built from 14 residues. In nucleotides, the CDR3 is TGTGCCAGCAGTTACGGGTATAGCAATCAGCCCCAGCATTTT. It codes for CASSYGYSNQPQHF.

This clone was observed a handful of times. This chain connects TRBV6-2 or TRBV6-3 to TRBJ1-2; D possibly corresponds to TRBD1 (6 bases). V was pared by 0 bases and J by 4 bases, with 9 bases between. Germline CDR1 is MNHEY and CDR2 is SVGEGT. The CDR3 length is 14 residues. The CDR3: CASSYSGQTYGYTF. CDR3 coding DNA: TGTGCCAGCAGTTACTCCGGACAGACCTATGGCTACACCTTC.

V usage is TRBV7-2 and J usage is TRBJ2-7; 7 bases agree with TRBD2. Germline assignment: CDR1 SGHTA and CDR2 FQGNSA. The ends lost 4 bases at V and 4 bases at J; junction bases unmatched: 7. CDR3 size: 14 residues. CDR3 in amino acids: CASSWSGTEYEQYF. The CDR3 coding sequence is TGTGCCAGCAGCTGGAGCGGGACCGAATACGAGCAGTACTTC.

CDR3 sequence (DNA): TGTGCCAGCAGCCCGCTAGCGGGAGAGGGTGAGCAGTTCTTC. This sequence encodes CASSPLAGEGEQFF. The J gene is TRBJ2-1, the V gene TRBV3-1 (or the pseudogene TRBV3-2), with 10 bases lining up with TRBD2. Germline V lookup: CDR1 LGHDT, CDR2 YNNKEL (reference sequence). V dropped 4 bases and J dropped 9; count of bases not matched to a gene: 6. The CDR3 contains 14 residues.